This T cell receptor (beta chain) emerged from a study of T cell repertoires and HLA-DP antigens. Study overall: CD4+ T cells were cocultured with HeLa cells expressing HLA-DP. Versus self, one alloantigen differed at one groove amino acid, the other at fewer than 13.

The CDR3 consists of 14 residues. The V end was cut by 3 bases, the J end by 3 bases, with 11 bases between. The V gene's germline CDR1 is SGHTA and CDR2 FQGNSA. This clone was seen a single time. Antigen specificity is unknown. Assay: immunoSEQ multiplex PCR; the TCRdb copy retains only in-frame clones and omits some. The repertoire has about 89,000 clones, 86% of them found once; the top ten carry 1.5% to 2%. This sequence joins TRBV7-2 and TRBJ1-1; D uncertain. This receptor was obtained from a man aged 50-60 years in good health and CMV-seronegative. Material: CD4+ T cells from PBMCs. As DNA, the CDR3 is TGTGCCAGCAGCTTGCGAGGGATGGACACTGAAGCTTTCTTT. Amino acid sequence: CASSLRGMDTEAFF.